This T cell receptor (beta chain) stems from a study of T cells expressing NK-cell markers. UMI-tagged 5'RACE template switching yielded the TCR beta cDNA. TCRdb re-called the 5' RACE reads and catalogs CDR3 proteins one per entry, DNA excluded. Its clone listing holds 400,000 to 450,000 distinct CDR3 sequences. Germline CDR1 is GTSNPN and CDR2 is SVGIG (reference sequence). This CDR3 spans 11 amino acids. The genes are TRBV30 and TRBJ2-1. Sequencing was carried out using blood T cells: a sorted CD56 or NKG2C T cell subset, CD4+ or CD8+ T cells, or bulk PBMC T cells (not recorded which). The receptor was derived from a woman aged 18 to 69 in good health. CDR3: CAWSRNNEQFF.